The rows below give T cell receptor beta chains drawn from one sample of a study of blood T cell repertoires in COVID-19. Produced via immunoSEQ multiplex PCR; TCRdb's table is partial and in-frame only. The sample contains 200,000 to 250,000 clones, 70% to 90% of which appear only once. The specimen was peripheral blood. Receptor source: a man of 80 years or more with acute or convalescent COVID-19. CDR3s include the opening cysteine and the closing phenylalanine or tryptophan. The D gene is left open where the match is weak. The listing skips clone size in some rows; elsewhere it reads once, few, many or a size class.

D	V	J	size	DNA	CDR3
TRBD2	TRBV7-6	TRBJ2-3	-	TGTGCCAGCAGCCGAGCTAGCGGGTCAGATACGCAGTATTTT	CASSRASGSDTQYF
-	TRBV5-6	TRBJ2-7	-	TGTGCCAGCAGCTTTCTTGCTAGCGCTACATCTTCCTACGAGCAGTACTTC	CASSFLASATSSYEQYF
TRBD1	TRBV18	TRBJ1-1	few	TGTGCCAGCTTACCACAGGGGGGGACTGAAGCTTTCTTT	CASLPQGGTEAFF
-	TRBV7-8	TRBJ2-1	few	TGTGCCACCACTTCCCAAACCATCGGGGGCAATGAGCAGTTCTTC	CATTSQTIGGNEQFF
-	TRBV7-8	TRBJ2-5	-	TGTGCCAGCAGCGCCGGGACTTTTCAAGAGACCCAGTACTTC	CASSAGTFQETQYF
TRBD1	TRBV15	TRBJ1-2	-	TGTGCCACCAAGACAGGGGATCTTAACTATGGCTACACCTTC	CATKTGDLNYGYTF
-	TRBV15	TRBJ2-3	-	TGTGCCGCCAGCAGGCGTGAATACACAGATACGCAGTATTTT	CAASRREYTDTQYF
TRBD1	TRBV27	TRBJ2-7	-	TGTGCCAGCAGTCCCGTAGGGGACAGGGCGTACGAGCAGTACTTC	CASSPVGDRAYEQYF
TRBD2	TRBV7-2	TRBJ2-5	-	TGTGCCAGCAGCGGATCTAGCGGGAGTCCCCAAGAGACCCAGTACTTC	CASSGSSGSPQETQYF
-	TRBV19	TRBJ2-5	-	TGTGCCAGTAGTACTAATCAGGGCTGGGAGACCCAGTACTTC	CASSTNQGWETQYF
TRBD2	TRBV19	TRBJ2-6	-	TGTGCCGCGGGAGCTAGCGGGAGTAATGGGGCCAACGTCCTGACTTTC	CAAGASGSNGANVLTF
-	TRBV21-1	TRBJ2-5	-	TGTGCCAGCAGCAAAGCAACCGGGACTAGCCAAGAGACCCAGTACTTC	CASSKATGTSQETQYF
TRBD2	TRBV4-3	TRBJ2-7	-	TGCGCCAGCAGCCCTACTAGCGGGGGGTTATACGAGCAGTACTTC	CASSPTSGGLYEQYF